This record looks at one T cell receptor (beta chain) sequence and its context. Antigen: not known. From germline, CDR1 is PRHDT and CDR2 FYEKMQ (reference sequence). This CDR3 comprises 15 residues. Unmatched junction bases numbered 11, after V lost 5 bases and J lost 7 bases. TCRdb's table, derived via immunoSEQ multiplex PCR, lists solely in-frame clones and lacks some. Here the sample spans roughly 120,000 clones, 70% to 90% being singletons. The data belong to a study of T cell responses to AZD1222 COVID-19 vaccine. Study outcomes and limitations: At baseline, just a handful of AZD1222 recipients tested seropositive.

The material sequenced was peripheral blood, taken 28 days after the second AZD1222 dose. The chain has TRBV13 and TRBJ1-2, with 9 positions matching TRBD1. The receptor's source is an adult who received the AZD1222 COVID-19 vaccine. The CDR3 sequence is CASSKGQGWAGGYTF. CDR3 coding DNA: TGTGCCAGCAGCAAGGGACAGGGATGGGCGGGTGGCTACACCTTC.